Described below is a single T cell receptor (beta chain) sequence and its context. This sample is drawn from a study of blood T cell repertoires in COVID-19. About the research overall: Samples taken during acute and convalescent COVID-19 were collected in the United States, Italy and Spain. PBMCs, B-cell-depleted T cells, or T cells provided the cDNA or gDNA that made up the material.

This CDR3 is 13 amino acids long. Germline V gene lookup returns CDR1 SGHTA and CDR2 FQGNSA. The V and J ends lost 7 bases and 3 bases, in that order; junction bases with no gene match: 4. Some clones are missing from TCRdb's copy, which holds only in-frame ones; the method was immunoSEQ multiplex PCR. This table holds 90,000 to 150,000 clones, over 60% found once. The sample was peripheral blood. The sequence derives from an elderly woman with acute or convalescent COVID-19. V usage is TRBV7-2 and J usage is TRBJ2-5, with 8 nucleotides matching TRBD1. The CDR3 DNA reads as TGTGCCAGCACTAGGGGACAGGAAGAGACCCAGTACTTC. It yields the protein CASTRGQEETQYF.